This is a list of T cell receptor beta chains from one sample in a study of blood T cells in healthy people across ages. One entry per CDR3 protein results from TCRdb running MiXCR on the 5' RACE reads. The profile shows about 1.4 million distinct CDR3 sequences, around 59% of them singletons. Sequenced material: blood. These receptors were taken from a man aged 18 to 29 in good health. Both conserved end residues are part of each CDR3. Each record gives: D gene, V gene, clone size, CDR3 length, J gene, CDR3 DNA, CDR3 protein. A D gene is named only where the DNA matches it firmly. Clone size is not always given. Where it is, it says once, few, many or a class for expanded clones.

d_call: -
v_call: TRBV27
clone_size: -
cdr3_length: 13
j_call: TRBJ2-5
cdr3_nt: TGTGCCAGCAGTTTATTCGATCAGGAGACCCAGTACTTC
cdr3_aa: CASSLFDQETQYF

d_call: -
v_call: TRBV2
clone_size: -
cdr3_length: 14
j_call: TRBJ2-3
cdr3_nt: TGTGCCAGCAGGATCGGGACTGCCACAGATACGCAGTATTTT
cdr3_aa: CASRIGTATDTQYF

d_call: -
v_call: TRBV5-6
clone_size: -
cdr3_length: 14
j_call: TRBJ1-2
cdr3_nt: TGTGCCAGCAGCTTGGTCGGCCAGCCCTATGGCTACACCTTC
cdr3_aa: CASSLVGQPYGYTF

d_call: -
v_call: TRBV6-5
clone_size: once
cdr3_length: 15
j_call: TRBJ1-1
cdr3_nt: TGTGCCAGCAGCTCACAGGGTCCCTCGGACACTGAAGCTTTCTTT
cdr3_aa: CASSSQGPSDTEAFF

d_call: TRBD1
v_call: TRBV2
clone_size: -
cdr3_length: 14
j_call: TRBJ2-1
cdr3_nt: TGTGCCAGCAGTGTGAGGACAGGGAGCCATGAGCAGTTCTTC
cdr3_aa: CASSVRTGSHEQFF

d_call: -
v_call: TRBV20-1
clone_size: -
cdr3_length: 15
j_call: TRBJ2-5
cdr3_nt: TGCAGTGCTACCCCGGGTCGATCGGTCCAAGAGACCCAGTACTTC
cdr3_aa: CSATPGRSVQETQYF

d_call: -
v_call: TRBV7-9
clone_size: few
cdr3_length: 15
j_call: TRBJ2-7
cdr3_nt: TGTGCCAGCAGCTTCCGGGACCCTTACGAGGACGAGCAGTACTTC
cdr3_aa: CASSFRDPYEDEQYF

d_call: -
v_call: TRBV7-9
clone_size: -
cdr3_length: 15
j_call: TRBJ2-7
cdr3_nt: TGTGCCAGCAGCTTATTTCCTAGCGTCATTTACGAGCAGTACTTC
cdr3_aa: CASSLFPSVIYEQYF

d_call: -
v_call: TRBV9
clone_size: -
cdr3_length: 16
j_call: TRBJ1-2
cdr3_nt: TGTGCCAGCAGCGTAGCGAGGGACCTCCCTAGGTATGGCTACACCTTC
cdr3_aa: CASSVARDLPRYGYTF

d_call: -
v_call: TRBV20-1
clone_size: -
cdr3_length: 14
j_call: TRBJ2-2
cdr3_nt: TGCAGTGCTAGGAGGCAGATAAACACCGGGGAGCTGTTTTTT
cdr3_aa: CSARRQINTGELFF

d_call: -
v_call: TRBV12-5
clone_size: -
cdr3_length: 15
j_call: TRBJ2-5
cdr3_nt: TGTGCTAGTGGGCAACCGACAGATTACCAAGCGACCCAGTACTTC
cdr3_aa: CASGQPTDYQATQYF

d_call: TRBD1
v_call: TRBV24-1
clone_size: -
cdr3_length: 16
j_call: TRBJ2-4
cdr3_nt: TGTGCCACCAGTGAGTCGACAGGGGTAGCCAAAAACATTCAGTACTTC
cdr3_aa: CATSESTGVAKNIQYF

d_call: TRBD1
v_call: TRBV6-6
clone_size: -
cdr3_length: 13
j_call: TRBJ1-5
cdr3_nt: TGTGCCAGCACCGACAGGGGCCATCAGCCCCAGCATTTT
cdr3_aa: CASTDRGHQPQHF

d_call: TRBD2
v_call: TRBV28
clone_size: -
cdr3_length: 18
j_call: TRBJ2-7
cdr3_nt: TGTGCCAGCACCGCCGTGGGAGGGAGGACACTAGCGGGTGACGAGCAGTACTTC
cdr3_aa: CASTAVGGRTLAGDEQYF

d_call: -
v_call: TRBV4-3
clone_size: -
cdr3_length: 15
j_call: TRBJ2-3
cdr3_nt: TGCGCCAGCAGCCAAGAGTACAGGGTAACAGATACGCAGTATTTT
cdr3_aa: CASSQEYRVTDTQYF

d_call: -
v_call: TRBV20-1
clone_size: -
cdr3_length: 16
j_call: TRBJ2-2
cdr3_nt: TGCAGTGCTAGTTCTGTTGGGACTTTCAACACCGGGGAGCTGTTTTTT
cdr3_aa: CSASSVGTFNTGELFF

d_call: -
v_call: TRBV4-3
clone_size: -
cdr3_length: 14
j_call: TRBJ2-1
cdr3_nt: TGCGCCAGCAGCCAGTGGGAGGGGGCCGATGAGCAGTTCTTC
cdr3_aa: CASSQWEGADEQFF

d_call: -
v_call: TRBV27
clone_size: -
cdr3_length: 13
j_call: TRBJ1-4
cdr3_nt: TGTGCCAGCAGTTTAGACAGGTTTGAAAAACTGTTTTTT
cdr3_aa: CASSLDRFEKLFF

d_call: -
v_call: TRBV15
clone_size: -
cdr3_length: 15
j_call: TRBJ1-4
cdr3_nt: TGTGCCACCAGCCCGCAAGCGGTGACGGATGAAAAACTGTTTTTT
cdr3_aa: CATSPQAVTDEKLFF

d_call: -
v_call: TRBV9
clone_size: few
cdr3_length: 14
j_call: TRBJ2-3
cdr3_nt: TGTGCCAGCAGCGTATTGGGGGCAAGTGATACGCAGTATTTT
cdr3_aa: CASSVLGASDTQYF

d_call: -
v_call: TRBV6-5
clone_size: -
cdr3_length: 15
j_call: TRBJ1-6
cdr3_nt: TGTGCCAGCAAATCAGGGGTATCGAATAATTCACCCCTCCACTTT
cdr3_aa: CASKSGVSNNSPLHF

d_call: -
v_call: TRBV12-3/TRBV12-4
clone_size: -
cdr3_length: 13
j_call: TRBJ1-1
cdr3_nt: TGTGCCAGCAGTTGGGGTTGGGACACTGAAGCTTTCTTT
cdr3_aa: CASSWGWDTEAFF

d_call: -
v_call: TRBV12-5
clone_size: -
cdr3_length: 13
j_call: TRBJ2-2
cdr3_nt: TGTGCTAGTGGTTTGTGGGTCACCGGGGAGCTGTTTTTT
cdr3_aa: CASGLWVTGELFF

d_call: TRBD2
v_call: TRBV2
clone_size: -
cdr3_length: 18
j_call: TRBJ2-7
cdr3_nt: TGTGCCAGCAGTGATTTCCGTTCGGGTTTCGGGGAGGGCTACGAGCAGTACTTC
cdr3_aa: CASSDFRSGFGEGYEQYF

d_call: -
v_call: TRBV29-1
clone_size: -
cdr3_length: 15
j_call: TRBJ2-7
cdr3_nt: TGCAGCGTGGCCTTATTGGACTACCCCTCCTACGAGCAGTACTTC
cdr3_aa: CSVALLDYPSYEQYF

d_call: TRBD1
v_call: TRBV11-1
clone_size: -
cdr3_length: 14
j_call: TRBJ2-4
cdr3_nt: TGTGCCAGCAGCTCAGGGGGCGAGGAAAACATTCAGTACTTC
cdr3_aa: CASSSGGEENIQYF

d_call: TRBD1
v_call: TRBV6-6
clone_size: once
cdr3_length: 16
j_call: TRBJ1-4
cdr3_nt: TGTGCCAGCAGTTACGGCGGGACAGGGGAGGATGAAAAACTGTTTTTT
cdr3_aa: CASSYGGTGEDEKLFF

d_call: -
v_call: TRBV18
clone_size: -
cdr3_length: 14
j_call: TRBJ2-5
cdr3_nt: TGTGCCAGCTCACCTCAAGGAGTCCGAGAGACCCAGTACTTC
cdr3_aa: CASSPQGVRETQYF

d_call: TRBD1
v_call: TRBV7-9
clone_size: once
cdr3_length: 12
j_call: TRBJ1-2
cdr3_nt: TGTGCCAGCACCAGACAGGGCTATGGCTACACCTTC
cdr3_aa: CASTRQGYGYTF

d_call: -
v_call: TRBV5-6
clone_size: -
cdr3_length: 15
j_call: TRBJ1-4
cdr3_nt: TGTGCCAGCAGCCTCTACCAGGGGATGAATGAAAAACTGTTTTTT
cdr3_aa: CASSLYQGMNEKLFF

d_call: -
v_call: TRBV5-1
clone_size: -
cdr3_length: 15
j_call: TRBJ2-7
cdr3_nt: TGCGCCAGCAGCACCGAAGGACGGGGCCCCTACGAGCAGTACTTC
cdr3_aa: CASSTEGRGPYEQYF

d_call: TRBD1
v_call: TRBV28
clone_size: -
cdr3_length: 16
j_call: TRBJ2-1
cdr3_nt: TGTGCCAGCAGTTTTCGGGACAGGGGCCTCTACAATGAGCAGTTCTTC
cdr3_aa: CASSFRDRGLYNEQFF

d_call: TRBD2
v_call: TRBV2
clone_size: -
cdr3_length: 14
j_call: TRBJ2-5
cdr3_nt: TGTGCCAGCAGTGATAATAGCGGGGGGCCACGTTCGTACTTC
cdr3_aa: CASSDNSGGPRSYF

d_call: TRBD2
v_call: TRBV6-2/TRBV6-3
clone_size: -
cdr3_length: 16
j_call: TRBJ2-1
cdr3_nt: TGTGCCAGCACGCAATTCCCAGGGACTACTTACAATGAGCAGTTCTTC
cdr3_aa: CASTQFPGTTYNEQFF

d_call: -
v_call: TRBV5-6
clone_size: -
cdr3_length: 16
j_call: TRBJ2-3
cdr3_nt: TGTGCCAGCAGCTTGGTTCGTCGGATCAGCACAGATACGCAGTATTTT
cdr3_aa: CASSLVRRISTDTQYF

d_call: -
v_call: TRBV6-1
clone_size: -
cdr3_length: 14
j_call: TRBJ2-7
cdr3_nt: TGTGCCAGCAGTGTTGCCACCGCCTCCTACGAGCAGTACTTC
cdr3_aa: CASSVATASYEQYF

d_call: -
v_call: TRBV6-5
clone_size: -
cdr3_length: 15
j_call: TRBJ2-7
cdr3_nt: TGTGCCAGCACCATACGGCCGGTTGGAGTCTACGAGCAGTACTTC
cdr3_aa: CASTIRPVGVYEQYF

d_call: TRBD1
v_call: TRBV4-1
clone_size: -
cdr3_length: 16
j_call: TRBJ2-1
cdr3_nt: TGCGCCAGCAGCCAATTCCGGGACAGCCGCTGCAATGAGCAGTTCTTC
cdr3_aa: CASSQFRDSRCNEQFF

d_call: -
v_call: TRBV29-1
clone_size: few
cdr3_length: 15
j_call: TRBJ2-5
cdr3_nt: TGCAGCGCAAGACACCGGGCCTCGAGGGGAGAGACCCAGTACTTC
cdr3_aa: CSARHRASRGETQYF

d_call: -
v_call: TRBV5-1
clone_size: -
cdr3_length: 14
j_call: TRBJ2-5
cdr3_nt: TGCGCCAGCAGCACAGGACCAGGCGGACAGACCCAGTACTTC
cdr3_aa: CASSTGPGGQTQYF

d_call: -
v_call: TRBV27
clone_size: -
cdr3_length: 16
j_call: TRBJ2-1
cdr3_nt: TGTGCCAGCAGTCTTGGCGGACAGCCCTCCTACAATGAGCAGTTCTTC
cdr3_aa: CASSLGGQPSYNEQFF

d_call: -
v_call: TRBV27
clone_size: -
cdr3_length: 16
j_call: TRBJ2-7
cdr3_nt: TGTGCCAGCAGTTTAAGGGGGGCAGGGACACACTACGAGCAGTACTTC
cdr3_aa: CASSLRGAGTHYEQYF

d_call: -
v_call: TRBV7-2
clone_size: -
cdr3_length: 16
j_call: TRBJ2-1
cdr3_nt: TGTGCCAGCAGCTTACAACTAATAGATCTCCAAGAGACCCAGTTCTTC
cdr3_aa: CASSLQLIDLQETQFF

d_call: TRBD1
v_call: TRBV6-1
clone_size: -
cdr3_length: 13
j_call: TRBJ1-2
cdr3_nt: TGTGCCAGCAGCAGGGGGAGAGTATCTGGCTACACCTTC
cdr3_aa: CASSRGRVSGYTF